These 23 T cell receptor beta chains originate from one sample sequenced in a study of CD8 T cells in Susac syndrome. It was with random hexamers that about 0.45 to 1 ug RNA was reverse transcribed. TCRdb processed the immunoSEQ multiplex PCR reads anew with MiXCR; each CDR3 protein has one entry. The repertoire holds some 190,000 distinct CDR3 sequences, 95% seen once, with around 0.1% in the top ten. The specimen sequenced was CD4+ T cells from PBMCs. These receptors were collected from a human donor in good health.

The chain joins TRBV2 to TRBJ2-3; the match to TRBD2 covers 7 bases. The germline gives CDR1 SNHLY, CDR2 FYNNEI. The CDR3 covers 15 residues. With 4 bases clipped from V and 3 bases from J, the junction kept 7 bases outside the gene matches. The CDR3 is CASSATGLWTDTQYF. Here the CDR3 DNA reads TGTGCCAGCAGTGCCACGGGACTATGGACAGATACGCAGTATTTT.

J is TRBJ2-1 and V is TRBV4-1; perhaps TRBD2 as D (6 bases). The CDR3 contains 15 residues. Trimming took 5 bases from V and 3 from J, leaving 14 bases between them. Germline-derived CDR1 and CDR2 are MGHRA and YSYEKL. The CDR3 sequence: CASSLAAGDYNEQFF. The CDR3 DNA reads as TGCGCCAGCAGCTTAGCAGCGGGTGACTACAATGAGCAGTTCTTC.

This clonotype was counted a few times. This rearrangement joins TRBV5-6 to TRBJ1-1; unclear D gene. CDR1 is SGHDT and CDR2 is YYEEEE in the germline V gene. Trimming cost V 1 base and J 0 bases, with 7 bases left between them. The CDR3 has 14 residues. The CDR3 is CASSLSGVNTEAFF. The CDR3 DNA is TGTGCCAGCAGCTTGTCAGGAGTGAACACTGAAGCTTTCTTT.

This rearrangement joins TRBV29-1 to TRBJ2-7; TRBD1 matches 8 bases. V gave up 5 bases and J gave up 4 bases; unmatched junction bases: 7. The CDR3 consists of 13 residues. CDR1 is SQVTM and CDR2 is ANQGSEA in the germline V gene. This chain's CDR3 is CSVRGTGDYEQYF. The CDR3, as DNA: TGCAGCGTTCGAGGGACAGGTGATTACGAGCAGTACTTC.

The chain couples TRBV29-1 to TRBJ2-6; a possible D gene is TRBD1 (5 bases). CDR3 size: 13 residues. Germline V gene lookup returns CDR1 SQVTM and CDR2 ANQGSEA. Trimming shortened V by 6 bases and J by 4 bases, and 10 bases separated the two germline ends. CDR3 sequence reads: CSVYRTGANVLTF. CDR3 nucleotide sequence: TGCAGCGTCTACAGGACCGGGGCCAACGTCCTGACTTTC.

A single count supports this clonotype. The chain carries TRBV29-1 and TRBJ2-1; D is possibly TRBD1 (6 bases). Trimming left V 8 bases short and J 6 bases short, with 20 bases between. This CDR3 has 14 amino acids. Germline V gene lookup returns CDR1 SQVTM and CDR2 ANQGSEA. The chain's CDR3 is CSSIRGGEPNEQFF. Here the CDR3 DNA reads TGCAGCTCAATCCGAGGGGGAGAACCCAATGAGCAGTTCTTC.

This clonotype turned up a few times. The rearrangement joins TRBV7-2 to TRBJ1-2; 10 bases agree with TRBD1. The CDR3 spans 14 residues. The ends lost 5 bases at V and 7 bases at J; junction bases unmatched: 7. CDR1 and CDR2 (germline): SGHTA, FQGNSA. Here the CDR3 DNA reads TGTGCCAGCAGCCAGAGGGACAGGGGTAGTGGCTACACCTTC. Its translation: CASSQRDRGSGYTF.

The rearrangement links TRBV13 to TRBJ2-1, with 8 bases aligning to TRBD1. The CDR3 runs 15 residues. J was trimmed by 7 bases and V by 5 bases; bases with no gene match: 10. The germline V gene encodes CDR1 PRHDT and CDR2 FYEKMQ (reference sequence). The CDR3 DNA reads as TGTGCCAGCAGCACCCTAGGACAGGGAGGAAATGAGCAGTTCTTC. This codes for CASSTLGQGGNEQFF.

This clonotype was detected only a few times. The chain joins TRBV24-1 to TRBJ2-1; D is ambiguous. Trimming pared 1 base from V and 8 bases from J, leaving 5 bases between. The CDR3 is 12 amino acids. Germline V gene data show CDR1 as KGHDR and CDR2 as SFDVKD. In DNA form, the CDR3 reads TGTGCCACCAGTGATTTTCCGGATGAGCAGTTCTTC. It yields the protein CATSDFPDEQFF.

The chain recombines TRBV4-1 with TRBJ2-3, with 8 nucleotides matching TRBD2. The CDR3 sequence is 17 residues long. CDR1 and CDR2 from the germline V gene are MGHRA and YSYEKL. V lost 0 bases to trimming and J lost 4 bases; unmatched junction nucleotides: 9. For the CDR3, the DNA is TGCGCCAGCAGCCAAGATCAGAGCGGGGGAGGTTCAGATACGCAGTATTTT. It encodes CASSQDQSGGGSDTQYF.

This CDR3 reads CASSLPFGPPQKNQPQHF. CDR3 coding DNA: TGTGCCAGCAGTTTACCCTTTGGGCCCCCACAAAAAAATCAGCCCCAGCATTTT. This sequence joins TRBV28 and TRBJ1-5; D is ambiguous. V was pared by 2 bases and J by 4 bases, with 21 bases between. The CDR3 runs to 18 residues. In germline, CDR1 is MDHEN, CDR2 SYDVKM.

The chain carries TRBV29-1 and TRBJ2-2; maybe TRBD1 (5 bases). Trimming took 4 bases from V and 3 from J, leaving 9 bases between them. This CDR3 spans 13 amino acids. Per germline, CDR1 SQVTM and CDR2 ANQGSEA. CDR3: CSVVRRDTGELFF. DNA for the CDR3: TGCAGCGTTGTACGCAGGGACACCGGGGAGCTGTTTTTT.

The J gene is TRBJ2-2, the V gene TRBV29-1; 7 positions match TRBD2. V dropped 7 bases and J dropped 7; count of bases not matched to a gene: 9. The CDR3 consists of 13 residues. From germline, CDR1 is SQVTM and CDR2 ANQGSEA. The CDR3 spells CSGIHGGNGELFF. CDR3 DNA sequence: TGCAGCGGGATACACGGGGGGAACGGGGAGCTGTTTTTT.

In this sample, this clonotype turned up a few times. The chain joins TRBV9 to TRBJ2-3; D unclear. Germline CDR1 reads SGDLS; CDR2 reads YYNGEE. This CDR3 has 12 amino acids. V was shortened by 0 bases and J by 3 bases, with 2 bases between the two germline ends. CDR3 region: CASSVVTDTQYF. In DNA form, the CDR3 reads TGTGCCAGCAGCGTAGTTACAGATACGCAGTATTTT.

CDR3 bases: TGTGCCAGCAGCGTAGTTGGGGGTTCCACCGGGGAGCTGTTTTTT. Translation gives CASSVVGGSTGELFF. This rearrangement joins TRBV9 to TRBJ2-2; D is possibly TRBD1 or TRBD2 (5 bases each). The germline V gene has CDR1 SGDLS and CDR2 YYNGEE. Between the trimmed V and J ends, which lost 0 bases and 4 bases, there was a span of 10 bases. The CDR3 covers 15 residues.

V and J are TRBV27 and TRBJ1-1, with TRBD1 matching over 9 bases. CDR3 length: 15 amino acids. V shed 6 bases, J shed 2 bases, and the junction held 7 bases outside the gene matches. From germline, CDR1 is MNHEY and CDR2 SMNVEV (reference sequence). The CDR3: CASSTHRGLNTEAFF. Here the CDR3 DNA reads TGTGCCAGCAGCACCCACAGGGGGCTAAACACTGAAGCTTTCTTT.

The V and J genes are TRBV30 and TRBJ1-1; D perhaps matches TRBD1 (5 bases). Between the trimmed V and J ends, which lost 1 base and 1 base, there was a span of 13 bases. The CDR3 consists of 15 residues. CDR1 and CDR2 from the germline V gene are GTSNPN and SVGIG (reference sequence). The CDR3 DNA follows: TGTGCCTGGAGTGGGCTCGCGGGGACGAACACTGAAGCTTTCTTT. It specifies CAWSGLAGTNTEAFF.

The V gene is TRBV19, the J gene TRBJ2-2, with D tentatively TRBD2 (5 bases). The V gene lost 7 bases and the J gene lost 4 bases, with 16 bases spanning the gap. Germline V gene sequence: CDR1 LNHDA, CDR2 SQIVND (reference sequence). This CDR3 has 15 residues. The CDR3 region has the DNA TGTGCCAGTAAGTCTTGGTCCAGCGGCACCGGGGAGCTGTTTTTT. Translation gives CASKSWSSGTGELFF.

The chain recombines TRBV7-8 with TRBJ1-6; tentatively, D is TRBD1 (5 bases). V dropped 3 bases and J dropped 10 bases, with 10 bases sitting between them. Germline V lookup: CDR1 SGHVS, CDR2 FQNEAQ. The CDR3 loop spans 13 amino acids. CDR3 in amino acids: CASSLGLSSPLHF. CDR3 in DNA: TGTGCCAGCAGCTTGGGGCTGAGCTCACCCCTCCACTTT.

The chain joins TRBV28 to TRBJ2-7; D uncertain. Germline V CDR1 and CDR2: MDHEN, SYDVKM. The CDR3 consists of 13 residues. V was trimmed by 4 bases and J by 3 bases, leaving 10 bases between them. The chain's CDR3 is CASSSRVLYEQYV. As DNA, the CDR3 is TGTGCCAGCAGTTCCCGGGTCCTCTACGAGCAGTACGTC.

This clonotype came up once. CDR3 residues: CASSLGREGRVTQYF. CDR3 in DNA: TGTGCCAGCAGCCTCGGCCGGGAGGGCCGTGTGACCCAGTACTTC. The chain combines TRBV11-2 with TRBJ2-5; 8 bases are a match to TRBD2. The ends lost 5 bases at V and 7 bases at J; junction bases unmatched: 12. This CDR3 spans 15 amino acids. Germline CDR1 and CDR2: SGHAT and FQNNGV.

The V and J genes are TRBV6-5 and TRBJ1-5; D ambiguous. There are 11 residues in the CDR3. CDR1 MNHEY and CDR2 SVGAGI come from the germline V gene. V lost 6 bases to trimming and J lost 4 bases, with 4 bases between them. Written as DNA, the CDR3 is TGTGCCAGCAGGAAAAATCAGCCCCAGCATTTT. This gives the protein CASRKNQPQHF.

The rearrangement links TRBV13 to TRBJ1-2, with TRBD1 as a possible D gene (5 bases). The CDR3 length is 13 residues. The germline V gene has CDR1 PRHDT and CDR2 FYEKMQ (reference sequence). The V and J ends lost 3 bases and 5 bases respectively, with 10 bases between them. In DNA form, the CDR3 reads TGTGCCAGCAGCTTCTCTCGGGGGTATGGCTACACCTTC. Residues: CASSFSRGYGYTF. Full variable domain (outside the CDR3, taken from reference TRBV13 and TRBJ1-2): AAGVIQSPRHLIKEKRETATLKCYPIPRHDTVYWYQQGPGQDPQFLISFYEKMQSDKGSIPDRFSAQQFSDYHSELNMSSLELGDSALYFCASSFSRGYGYTFGSGTRLTVV.